This TCR beta chain is from a study of T cell therapy after organ transplantation. For the study at large: Of ten patients, eight responded clinically and two did not.

Sequencing was performed with immunoSEQ multiplex PCR; in TCRdb, only in-frame clones are kept and a portion is missing. The data show thousands of clones, with around 70% seen just once and about 29% held by the top ten. Time point here: 20-29 weeks after completion of therapy. Trimming removed 2 bases from V and 0 bases from J, with 11 bases in between. CDR3 length: 15 residues. CDR1 and CDR2 from the germline V gene are SGHNT and YYREEE (reference sequence). A word on this clone: Antigen: not known.

The sequenced sample was CD8+ T cells from blood, obtained after autologous CMV-specific T cell therapy. The chain recombines TRBV5-4 with TRBJ1-2; D gene ambiguous. This sequence was found in a human patient who had received a solid organ transplant and had CMV disease. T cells may partly derive from the graft donor. This CDR3 is CASSFQPDTNYGYTF. The CDR3 nucleotides read TGTGCCAGCAGCTTTCAACCTGACACTAACTATGGCTACACCTTC.